This TCR beta chain was retrieved from a study of early T cells in non-severe SARS-CoV-2 infection (dated by TCRdb to the early 2020s). About the full investigation: TCR sequencing used bulk RNA from unsorted whole blood, so alpha and beta chains could not be paired.

Set within a cohort of healthcare workers in London, UK, this nested case-control study involved weekly PCR testing of nasopharyngeal swabs along with blood sampling. Healthcare workers were enrolled in the week of the UK lockdown, from 23 to 31 March 2020, and were followed every week for up to roughly 15 weeks. What the authors observed across the whole study: Matching against VDJdb was skewed toward anti-spike CD8 responses, likely underestimated virus-specific expansions, and missed private and CD4 specificities.

The library was produced with 5' RACE. Instrument on record: NextSeq 500. In the TCR library protocol, unique molecular identifiers were attached to individual cDNA molecules to correct for PCR bias and sequencing error. TCR alpha and beta chains were both sequenced, and the abundances of alpha and beta sequences in each sample were closely correlated with each other. The original methods were these. Decombinator V4 was used to perform V gene, J gene and CDR3 annotation of TCR sequences. Expanded TCRs were defined as changing significantly between any two time points under a Poisson model with p below 0.0001. TCR abundances were normalised to the total number of TCRs sequenced per sample and were expressed as counts per million. TRAV1-2 paired with TRAJ12, TRAJ20 or TRAJ33 defined MAIT TCRs, while TRAV10 paired with TRAJ18 defined iNKT TCRs. A search of VDJdb, accessed on 1 November 2021, was run for TCRs annotated to CMV, EBV and SARS-CoV-2, with TCRs annotated for multiple antigens excluded. Using fastp at Q25 and MiXCR, TCRdb reprocessed the public reads and kept productive beta chains. CDR3 protein sequences are deduplicated, and each keeps its most common genes and DNA. It is TCRdb's table, rather than the study itself, that gives the V and J calls and clone size. The sample data list 90,000 to 130,000 distinct CDR3 sequences, and roughly an eighth of these were observed just once. 3.1% of the sample lies in the top ten.

CDR1 and CDR2 (MNHNS, SASEGT) derive from the germline V gene. At the junction V is shortened by 1 base and J by 1 base, with 0 bases in between. The CDR3 measures 12 amino acids from cysteine to phenylalanine. Only CDR3 DNA remains: 36 bases, in frame from the first base. This clonotype has more than one count but fewer than ten. The antigen it recognizes is unknown. No clone much larger than this one lies a single base away; base qualities are absent. This clonotype was obtained from an adult who was a healthcare worker with PCR-confirmed SARS-CoV-2 infection or an uninfected control (not recorded which). Sequenced input: whole blood. Recombination linked TRBV6-1 to TRBJ2-3, with the D segment identity uncertain. The DNA is as follows: TGTGCCAGCAGTGAAGGCACAGATACGCAGTATTTT. Translated, it gives CASSEGTDTQYF.